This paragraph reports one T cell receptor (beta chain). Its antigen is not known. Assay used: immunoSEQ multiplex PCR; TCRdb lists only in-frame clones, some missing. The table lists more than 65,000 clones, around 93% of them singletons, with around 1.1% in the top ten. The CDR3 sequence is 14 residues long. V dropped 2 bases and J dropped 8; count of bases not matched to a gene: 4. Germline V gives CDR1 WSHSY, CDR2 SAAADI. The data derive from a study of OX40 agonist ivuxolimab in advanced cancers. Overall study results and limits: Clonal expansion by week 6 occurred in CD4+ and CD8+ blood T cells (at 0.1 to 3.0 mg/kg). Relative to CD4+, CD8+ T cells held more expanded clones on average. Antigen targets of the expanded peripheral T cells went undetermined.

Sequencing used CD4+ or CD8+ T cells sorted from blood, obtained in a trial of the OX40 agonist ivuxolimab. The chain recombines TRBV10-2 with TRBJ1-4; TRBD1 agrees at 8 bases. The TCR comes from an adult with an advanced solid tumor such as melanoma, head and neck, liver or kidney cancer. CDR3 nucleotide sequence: TGCGCCAGCAGTGAGACAGGGGGACGGGAAAAACTGTTTTTT. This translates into CASSETGGREKLFF.